The 13 T cell receptor beta chains listed next were all sequenced from one sample in a study of early T cells in non-severe SARS-CoV-2 infection. MiXCR, applied by TCRdb to the 5' RACE reads, yields one record per CDR3 protein. Among about 69,000 distinct CDR3 sequences listed, 12% were seen once. The sequenced material came from whole blood. These receptors originate from an adult who was a healthcare worker with PCR-confirmed SARS-CoV-2 infection or an uninfected control (not recorded which).

The V gene is TRBV12-3 or TRBV12-4, the J gene TRBJ1-1; D gene ambiguous. Trimming stripped 3 bases from V and 1 base from J, with 12 bases between. CDR3 length: 15 amino acids. CDR3 in DNA: TGTGCCAGCAGTTTTCCGCTCGGCGGGAACACTGAAGCTTTCTTT. As protein: CASSFPLGGNTEAFF.

This clonotype was observed at least ten times. The chain recombines TRBV18 with TRBJ2-3; no reliable D call. This CDR3 contains 12 residues. Looked up from germline, CDR1 is KGHSH and CDR2 is LQKENI. Trimming left V 8 bases short and J 5 bases short, with 11 bases between. In DNA form, the CDR3 reads TGTGCCAGCACACAAGGGCAAGATACGCAGTATTTT. It codes for CASTQGQDTQYF. Full variable domain (remainder filled in from reference TRBV18 and TRBJ2-3): NAGVMQNPRHLVRRRGQEARLRCSPMKGHSHVYWYRQLPEEGLKFMVYLQKENIIDESGMPKERFSAEFPKEGPSILRIQQVVRGDSAAYFCASTQGQDTQYFGPGTRLTVL.

This clonotype came up many times. The rearrangement joins TRBV6-2 or TRBV6-3 to TRBJ2-3; D is possibly TRBD2 (5 bases). Per the germline V gene, CDR1 is MNHEY and CDR2 is SVGEGT. Trimming removed 5 bases from V and 5 bases from J, with 14 bases in between. The CDR3 is 14 residues long. The CDR3 nucleotides are TGTGCCAGCAGTATAACCCGGGGAAGAGATACGCAGTATTTT. This translates into CASSITRGRDTQYF.

This clonotype was counted a few times. The chain is built from TRBV30 and TRBJ2-1; 7 bases align to TRBD2. CDR3 length: 14 amino acids. V shed 5 bases and J 7 bases; nucleotides not matched to a gene: 11. Germline V gene data show CDR1 as GTSNPN and CDR2 as SVGIG (reference sequence). The DNA of the CDR3 is TGTGCCTGGGGGGGAGTAGCGGGCCAGAATGAGCAGTTCTTC. It encodes CAWGGVAGQNEQFF.

This clonotype was picked up many times. This rearrangement joins TRBV29-1 to TRBJ2-3; no firm D call. This CDR3 region has 12 residues. Germline V gives CDR1 SQVTM, CDR2 ANQGSEA. The ends were cut back, 3 bases at V and 1 base at J, with 5 bases in the middle. The CDR3: CSVDAGTDTQYF. The CDR3 nucleotides read TGCAGCGTTGACGCAGGCACAGATACGCAGTATTTT.

This clonotype has only a few counts. This chain links TRBV5-1 with TRBJ1-1; weak D call: TRBD1 (5 bases). The V and J ends lost 4 bases and 0 bases respectively, with 10 bases between them. The CDR3 has 14 amino acids. Germline loops: CDR1 SGHRS, CDR2 YFSETQ. Here the CDR3 reads CASSPGTLNTEAFF. CDR3 bases: TGCGCCAGCAGCCCAGGGACGTTGAACACTGAAGCTTTCTTT.

This clonotype was counted a few times. The chain has TRBV29-1 and TRBJ1-2, with D unresolved. CDR3 size: 13 residues. Between the trimmed V and J ends, which lost 4 bases and 2 bases, there was a span of 11 bases. The germline CDR1 and CDR2 sequences are SQVTM and ANQGSEA. The CDR3 sequence is CSVVGPRNYGYTF. The DNA of the CDR3 is TGCAGCGTTGTAGGGCCACGGAACTATGGCTACACCTTC.

This clonotype was counted many times. The V and J genes are TRBV6-5 and TRBJ1-4; a possible D gene is TRBD1 (5 bases). Germline assignment: CDR1 MNHEY and CDR2 SVGAGI. V lost 6 bases to trimming and J lost 5 bases, with 19 bases between them. There are 16 residues in the CDR3. The CDR3, as DNA: TGTGCCAGCAGAACTCAGAAGGGGAGTCGGAATGAAAAACTGTTTTTT. It codes for CASRTQKGSRNEKLFF.

The chain links TRBV6-1 to TRBJ2-2, with 9 bases lining up with TRBD2. Germline V gene sequence: CDR1 MNHNS, CDR2 SASEGT. The CDR3 is 16 residues long. V was pared by 5 bases and J by 2 bases, with 6 bases of the junction left unmatched. The CDR3 loop reads CASSPLAGENTGELFF. CDR3 DNA: TGTGCCAGCAGTCCCTTAGCGGGGGAAAACACCGGGGAGCTGTTTTTT.

This clonotype has at least ten counts. The chain recombines TRBV5-5 with TRBJ2-7, with D perhaps assigned TRBD1 or TRBD2 (5 bases each). Trimming pared 2 bases from V and 3 bases from J, leaving 12 bases between. The CDR3 extends over 14 amino acids. Germline V gene lookup returns CDR1 SGHKS and CDR2 YYEKEE (reference sequence). The CDR3 coding sequence is TGTGCCAGCAGCTTCGCAGGGAGTCTCTACGAGCAGTACTTC. Protein sequence: CASSFAGSLYEQYF.

This clonotype was detected a few times. V is TRBV25-1 and J is TRBJ2-3; unclear D gene. Looked up from germline, CDR1 is MGHDK and CDR2 is SYGVNS. V was pared by 4 bases and J by 3 bases, with 17 bases between. The CDR3 sequence is 16 residues long. The CDR3 here is CASSVRLDPLTDTQYF. Written as DNA, the CDR3 is TGTGCCAGCAGTGTGAGACTGGACCCTTTGACAGATACGCAGTATTTT. Full variable domain (remainder filled in from reference TRBV25-1 and TRBJ2-3): EADIYQTPRYLVIGTGKKITLECSQTMGHDKMYWYQQDPGMELHLIHYSYGVNSTEKGDLSSESTVSRIRTEHFPLTLESARPSHTSQYLCASSVRLDPLTDTQYFGPGTRLTVL.

V usage is TRBV7-2 and J usage is TRBJ2-7; 10 nucleotides align to TRBD1. Germline CDR1 reads SGHTA; CDR2 reads FQGNSA. The length of the CDR3 is 15 residues. The V gene end was trimmed by 5 bases and the J gene end by 6 bases; junction bases not matched to a gene: 10. CDR3 in DNA: TGTGCCAGCAGCGTAAGCCGGGACAGGGGCGGCGAGCAGTACTTC. The encoded protein is CASSVSRDRGGEQYF. Drawing the rest from reference TRBV7-2 and TRBJ2-7, the complete variable domain is GAGVSQSPSNKVTEKGKDVELRCDPISGHTALYWYRQSLGQGLEFLIYFQGNSAPDKSGLPSDRFSAERTGGSVSTLTIQRTQQEDSAVYLCASSVSRDRGGEQYFGPGTRLTVT.

This clonotype showed up many times. The rearrangement joins TRBV29-1 to TRBJ2-4; 13 bases align to TRBD2. V gave up 7 bases and J gave up 2 bases; unmatched junction bases: 8. The CDR3 totals 16 residues. CDR1 SQVTM and CDR2 ANQGSEA come from the germline V gene. In DNA form, the CDR3 reads TGCAGCGCGGGGGGACTAGCGGGACGGTCCAAAAACATTCAGTACTTC. Residues: CSAGGLAGRSKNIQYF.